This is a list of T cell receptor beta chains from one sample in a study of cytomegalovirus exposure and HLA in healthy donors. Here immunoSEQ multiplex PCR was the method, and the copy in TCRdb shows in-frame clones only, minus some. The sample shows 250,000 to 400,000 clones, around 90% of them seen only once. The specimen sequenced was PBMCs. The receptors derive from a man aged 30 to 45 in good health and CMV-seronegative. Each CDR3 is given with its conserved first and last residue. The D gene is left open where the match is weak. Size is omitted from some rows. Given values are once, few, many or a class for expanded clones.

v_gene: TRBV5-1; abundance: .; j_gene: TRBJ2-2; d_gene: .; CDR3nt: TGCGCCAGCAGCCCGTCGGGGGACCCTAGGGGCCGAGGCGGGGAGCTGTTTTTT; CDR3aa: CASSPSGDPRGRGGELFF
v_gene: TRBV4-3; abundance: .; j_gene: TRBJ1-1; d_gene: .; CDR3nt: TGCGCCAGCAGCCAAGATCGGTCTACTGAAGCTTTCTTT; CDR3aa: CASSQDRSTEAFF
v_gene: TRBV10-2; abundance: .; j_gene: TRBJ1-6; d_gene: TRBD1; CDR3nt: TGCGCCAGCAGGGCCGGGACAGGGGGGAGCTCCTATAATTCACCCCTCCACTTT; CDR3aa: CASRAGTGGSSYNSPLHF
v_gene: TRBV25-1; abundance: few; j_gene: TRBJ1-2; d_gene: TRBD1; CDR3nt: TGTGCCAGCTCAGGGGGAAGGGGCTACACCTTC; CDR3aa: CASSGGRGYTF
v_gene: TRBV4-3; abundance: .; j_gene: TRBJ2-4; d_gene: TRBD1; CDR3nt: TGCGCCAGCAGCTCCCGGGACAGAAACATTCAGTACTTC; CDR3aa: CASSSRDRNIQYF
v_gene: TRBV6-5; abundance: once; j_gene: TRBJ1-5; d_gene: .; CDR3nt: TGTGCCAGCAGGCCCAATCCCTCAAACAGGCAGCCCCAGCATTTT; CDR3aa: CASRPNPSNRQPQHF
v_gene: TRBV6-5; abundance: .; j_gene: TRBJ1-6; d_gene: .; CDR3nt: TGTGCCAGCAGTTACGCGGGGGGGAGCAATAATTCACCCCTCCACTTT; CDR3aa: CASSYAGGSNNSPLHF
v_gene: TRBV27; abundance: .; j_gene: TRBJ2-3; d_gene: TRBD2; CDR3nt: TGTGCCAGCAGTTTATGGCCGATTCGGGGGGGCTTGGATACGCAGTATTTT; CDR3aa: CASSLWPIRGGLDTQYF
v_gene: TRBV5-5; abundance: .; j_gene: TRBJ2-7; d_gene: .; CDR3nt: TGTGCCAGCAGCCTGGGACTGGCAGTCGAGCAGTACTTC; CDR3aa: CASSLGLAVEQYF
v_gene: TRBV2; abundance: .; j_gene: TRBJ1-1; d_gene: .; CDR3nt: TGTGCCAGCAAGGGGTCTGAAAGAGCTTTCTTT; CDR3aa: CASKGSERAFF
v_gene: TRBV15; abundance: .; j_gene: TRBJ2-3; d_gene: TRBD2; CDR3nt: TGTGCCACCAGCAGAGTGGTAGCGGGGGGCACAGATACGCAGTATTTT; CDR3aa: CATSRVVAGGTDTQYF
v_gene: TRBV2; abundance: .; j_gene: TRBJ1-5; d_gene: .; CDR3nt: TGTGCCAGCAGCGAAGACTTTAGCAATCAGCCCCAGCATTTT; CDR3aa: CASSEDFSNQPQHF
v_gene: TRBV25-1; abundance: .; j_gene: TRBJ1-4; d_gene: TRBD1; CDR3nt: TGTGCCAGCAGTGACCAGGGGGTCCCTGGTGAAAAACTGTTTTTT; CDR3aa: CASSDQGVPGEKLFF
v_gene: TRBV5-4; abundance: once; j_gene: TRBJ2-3; d_gene: .; CDR3nt: TGTGCCAGCAGCTTGACACCACAGGGTGGTTACGCAGATACGCAGTATTTT; CDR3aa: CASSLTPQGGYADTQYF
v_gene: TRBV7-2; abundance: .; j_gene: TRBJ2-7; d_gene: TRBD1; CDR3nt: TGTGCCAGCAGCCCGGGGACAGGGAGAACGTTGGAGCAGTACTTC; CDR3aa: CASSPGTGRTLEQYF
v_gene: TRBV11-2; abundance: .; j_gene: TRBJ2-1; d_gene: .; CDR3nt: TGTGCCAGCAGCCGAGGACCTCTAGGGGACAATGAGCAGTTCTTC; CDR3aa: CASSRGPLGDNEQFF